This paragraph reports one TCR beta chain. As yet, its antigen is unknown. This record comes from a study of cytomegalovirus exposure and HLA in healthy donors. Whole-study findings and limits: Through in vitro validation, three CMV-associated chains were shown to be specific for CMV antigens.

The PCR ran on 60 Vbeta and 13 Jbeta primers. Here immunoSEQ multiplex PCR was the method, and the copy in TCRdb shows in-frame clones only, minus some. In all, the sample yields 100,000 to 150,000 clones. This receptor was taken from a man between 18 and 29 years old in good health and CMV-seronegative. Sequencing was carried out using PBMCs.

The chain's CDR3 is CASSFLSGYNEQFF. The CDR3 nucleotides are TGCGCCAGCAGCTTCCTATCCGGTTACAATGAGCAGTTCTTC. The J gene is TRBJ2-1, the V gene TRBV5-1; no firm D call. Trimming stripped 2 bases from V and 4 bases from J, with 10 bases between. The CDR3 extends over 14 amino acids. Germline assignment: CDR1 SGHRS and CDR2 YFSETQ.